This T cell receptor (beta chain) was recovered during a study of breast tumors, draining lymph nodes, adjacent tissues. The lymph nodes were axillary draining lymph nodes from breast cancer patients. In this sample, this clonotype turned up many times. Via MiXCR, TCRdb re-called the multiplex PCR reads, giving one row per CDR3 protein. This table holds a few hundred thousand distinct CDR3 sequences, 34% found once. Germline assignment: CDR1 MNHNS and CDR2 SASEGT. Trimming pared 6 bases from V and 1 base from J, leaving 10 bases between. CDR3 length: 14 residues. The TCR was taken from a female donor with breast cancer. Some clones in this sample may be carry-over from other donors' samples. This rearrangement joins TRBV6-1 to TRBJ1-3; TRBD1 might be the D (6 bases). The source material was axillary lymph node tissue. The CDR3 bases are TGTGCCAGCAGGTCCAGGGGATCTGGAAACACCATATATTTT. Amino acid sequence: CASRSRGSGNTIYF.